The clone carrying this T cell receptor beta chain was observed once. MiXCR, run by TCRdb on the RT-PCR reads, gives a single entry per CDR3 protein. Of more than 850,000 distinct CDR3 sequences in the sample, around 17% are singletons; the top ten hold 5% to 6.5%. CDR3 size: 12 residues. Germline assignment: CDR1 KGHDR and CDR2 SFDVKD. V lost 5 bases and J 5 bases, leaving 9 bases between the germline ends. The record originates from a study of patients and donors after allogeneic stem cell transplantation. The TCR sequence derives from a human donor who was either an allogeneic HSCT recipient or a stem cell or donor lymphocyte infusion donor (not recorded which). It is not recorded whose cells these are; they may come from a transplant donor. The specimen sequenced was blood, either unsorted or a sorted T cell fraction (not recorded which). The chain uses TRBV24-1 and TRBJ2-7, with no clear D. CDR3 protein: CATSGSYDEQYF. In DNA form, the CDR3 reads TGTGCCACCAGTGGGTCGTACGACGAGCAGTACTTC.